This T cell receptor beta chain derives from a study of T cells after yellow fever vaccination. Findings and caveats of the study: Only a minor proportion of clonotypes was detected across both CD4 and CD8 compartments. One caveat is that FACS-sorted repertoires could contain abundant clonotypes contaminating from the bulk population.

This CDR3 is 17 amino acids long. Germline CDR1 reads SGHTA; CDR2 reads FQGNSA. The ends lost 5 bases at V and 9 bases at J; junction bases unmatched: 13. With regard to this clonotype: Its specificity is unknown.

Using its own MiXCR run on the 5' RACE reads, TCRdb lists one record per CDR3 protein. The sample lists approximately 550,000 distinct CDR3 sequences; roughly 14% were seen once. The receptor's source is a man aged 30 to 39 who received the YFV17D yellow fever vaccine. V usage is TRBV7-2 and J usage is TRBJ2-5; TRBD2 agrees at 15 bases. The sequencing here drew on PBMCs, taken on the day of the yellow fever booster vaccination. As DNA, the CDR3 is TGTGCCAGCAGCAAGCCTCCGGGACTAGCGGGAGGCGGATCCCAGTACTTC. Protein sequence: CASSKPPGLAGGGSQYF.